This T cell receptor (beta chain) derives from a study of beta chain features in type 1 diabetes. Study results and limitations: In every one of the four CD4+ subsets, TCRB CDR3s were moderately but significantly shorter in Type 1 diabetes patients.

The study reverse transcribed the entire isolated RNA, so it sequenced expressed TCRB transcripts. TCRdb's table, derived via immunoSEQ multiplex PCR, lists solely in-frame clones and lacks some. The data show about 290,000 clones, around 7.3% seen once. The CDR3 runs to 13 residues. The germline V gene has CDR1 KGHSH and CDR2 LQKENI. Trimming stripped 3 bases from V and 4 bases from J, with 9 bases between. The table lists this clone with a few counts. Its antigen is currently unknown. The receptor's source is a woman in her late teens or twenties in good health. The V and J genes are TRBV18 and TRBJ1-2; D unresolved. The sequencing sample was made of central memory CD4+ T cells from blood. The CDR3 region has the DNA TGTGCCAGCTCACCGGGAGGATCCTATGGCTACACCTTC. Encoded protein: CASSPGGSYGYTF.